The 25 T cell receptor beta chains reported below all come from one sample, sequenced in a study of identical twins. TCRdb processed the 5' RACE reads anew with MiXCR; each CDR3 protein has one entry. The repertoire includes more than 600,000 distinct CDR3 sequences, around a sixth of them detected once, and approximately 14% sits in the top ten. These data were also filed under a second study, of T cells expressing NK-cell markers.

Material: PBMCs. Every receptor here comes from a woman under 30 in good health.

This clonotype was seen a handful of times. V usage is TRBV10-3 and J usage is TRBJ2-2, with TRBD2 matching over 7 bases. With V trimmed by 2 bases and J by 10 bases, 4 bases remained unmatched. Germline V CDR1 and CDR2: ENHRY, SYGVKD. There are 13 residues in the CDR3. The CDR3 DNA reads TGTGCCATCAGTGAGAAGGGAGGGATGGAGCTGTTTTTT. Its protein is CAISEKGGMELFF.

The rearrangement uses TRBV6-5 and TRBJ1-2; D is possibly TRBD1 (6 bases). The CDR3 covers 14 residues. Germline lookup yields CDR1 MNHEY and CDR2 SVGAGI. V was clipped by 4 bases and J by 2 bases, with 11 bases between them. The CDR3: CASSSQGTNYGYTF. The CDR3 DNA reads as TGTGCCAGCAGTTCGCAGGGGACCAACTATGGCTACACCTTC.

In its sample, this clonotype was seen a few times. The CDR3 loop reads CASSEQTSSGNTIYF. The CDR3 DNA is TGTGCCAGCTCGGAACAGACGAGCTCTGGAAACACCATATATTTT. This sequence joins TRBV13 and TRBJ1-3; D gene uncertain. V was pared by 8 bases and J by 0 bases, with 14 bases between. Germline values: CDR1 PRHDT, CDR2 FYEKMQ (reference sequence). The length of the CDR3 is 15 residues.

This chain links TRBV2 with TRBJ2-3; 10 positions match TRBD2. CDR3 length equals 15 residues. With 5 bases clipped from V and 3 bases from J, the junction kept 5 bases outside the gene matches. Germline-derived CDR1 and CDR2 are SNHLY and FYNNEI. For the CDR3, the DNA is TGTGCCAGCAGTCCAGCGGGGGGGCCGACAGATACGCAGTATTTT. This sequence encodes CASSPAGGPTDTQYF.

This clonotype appeared a few times. The CDR3 is CASRPTPGTKGNIQYF. CDR3 nucleotides: TGTGCCAGCAGACCCACCCCCGGGACAAAAGGGAACATTCAGTACTTC. The V and J genes are TRBV7-9 and TRBJ2-4; maybe TRBD1 (6 bases). The CDR3 length is 16 residues. The germline V gene has CDR1 SEHNR and CDR2 FQNEAQ (reference sequence). V shed 6 bases and J shed 7 bases, with 22 bases lying between them.

This clonotype has more than one count but fewer than ten. The chain is built from TRBV29-1 and TRBJ2-1; possibly TRBD1 or TRBD2 for D (5 bases each). The germline V gene has CDR1 SQVTM and CDR2 ANQGSEA. The CDR3 runs 15 residues. Between the trimmed V and J ends, which lost 5 bases and 0 bases, there was a span of 14 bases. The CDR3 DNA sequence: TGCAGCGTTACTGGGACGTCAAGCTCCTACAATGAGCAGTTCTTC. This translates into CSVTGTSSSYNEQFF.

This CDR3 is CASRLAGSREQFF. In nucleotides, the CDR3 is TGTGCTAGCCGACTAGCGGGATCTAGAGAGCAGTTCTTC. The V gene is TRBV12-5, the J gene TRBJ2-1, with 11 bases matching TRBD2. This CDR3 has 13 residues. The V segment lost 9 bases and the J segment 10 bases; nucleotides outside the gene matches: 8. CDR1 is LGHNT and CDR2 is FRNRAP in the germline V gene.

The chain employs TRBV9 and TRBJ1-1; tentatively, D is TRBD1 (5 bases). Germline-derived CDR1 and CDR2 are SGDLS and YYNGEE. The CDR3 has 14 residues. V was clipped by 2 bases and J by 2 bases, with 10 bases between them. The CDR3 sequence is CASSVAGSNTEAFF. CDR3 in DNA: TGTGCCAGCAGCGTTGCAGGGAGTAACACTGAAGCTTTCTTT.

This clonotype was observed a few times. The chain links TRBV20-1 to TRBJ1-3, with D uncertain. The CDR3 runs to 13 residues. Germline V CDR1 and CDR2: DFQATT, SNEGSKA (reference sequence). V was clipped by 8 bases and J by 0 bases, with 11 bases between them. The CDR3 coding sequence is TGCAGTTTTCAACGAACCTCTGGAAACACCATATATTTT. It encodes CSFQRTSGNTIYF.

There are a few counts of this clonotype. V and J are TRBV4-1 and TRBJ2-2, with no clear D. V lost 4 bases to trimming and J lost 3 bases, with 15 bases between them. Germline CDR1 is MGHRA and CDR2 is YSYEKL. The length of the CDR3 is 16 residues. As DNA, the CDR3 is TGCGCCAGCAGCCCGACCACAGAAACTTACACCGGGGAGCTGTTTTTT. Protein: CASSPTTETYTGELFF.

The chain combines TRBV5-1 with TRBJ2-7, with TRBD1 matching 12 bases. Germline V gene sequence: CDR1 SGHRS, CDR2 YFSETQ. V dropped 4 bases and J dropped 5; count of bases not matched to a gene: 13. This CDR3 is 17 amino acids long. CDR3 nucleotide sequence: TGCGCCAGCAGCCGGGGGACAGGGGGCACGTTGTTGAACGAGCAGTACTTC. Translation gives CASSRGTGGTLLNEQYF.

This chain connects TRBV2 to TRBJ2-7; D possibly corresponds to TRBD2 (5 bases). Germline V gene lookup returns CDR1 SNHLY and CDR2 FYNNEI. CDR3 length: 14 amino acids. The V gene lost 8 bases and the J gene lost 1 base, with 15 bases spanning the gap. CDR3 loop: CASLEVAYSYEQYF. In nucleotides, the CDR3 is TGTGCCAGCTTGGAGGTGGCCTATTCCTACGAGCAGTACTTC.

This clonotype has at least ten counts. V usage is TRBV7-9 and J usage is TRBJ2-1; the D gene is possibly TRBD2 (6 bases). Germline V gene data show CDR1 as SEHNR and CDR2 as FQNEAQ (reference sequence). This CDR3 comprises 13 residues. Trimming took off 5 bases at V and 8 bases at J, with 13 bases between the two ends. The CDR3 nucleotides read TGTGCCAGCAGCCCTAATAGCGGCGATGAGCAGTTCTTC. Amino acids: CASSPNSGDEQFF.

CDR3 DNA sequence: TGCAGTGCTCCGCGGGCGGGACAGGATCGTAATGAGCAGTTCTTC. Residues: CSAPRAGQDRNEQFF. The chain recombines TRBV20-1 with TRBJ2-1; 8 bases line up with TRBD1. The CDR3 contains 15 residues. V lost 5 bases, J lost 7 bases, and 13 bases stayed unmatched. Germline loops: CDR1 DFQATT, CDR2 SNEGSKA (reference sequence).

This clonotype was detected only a few times. The V call is TRBV5-5, the J call TRBJ1-1; possible D gene TRBD1, 5 bases. The CDR3 runs 15 residues. Germline CDR1 and CDR2: SGHKS and YYEKEE (reference sequence). Trimming pared 1 base from V and 5 bases from J, leaving 15 bases between. CDR3 region: CASSLPYFRETEAFF. CDR3 coding DNA: TGTGCCAGCAGCTTGCCCTATTTCAGGGAAACTGAAGCTTTCTTT. Complete variable domain (other parts from reference TRBV5-5 and TRBJ1-1): DAGVTQSPTHLIKTRGQQVTLRCSPISGHKSVSWYQQVLGQGPQFIFQYYEKEERGRGNFPDRFSARQFPNYSSELNVNALLLGDSALYLCASSLPYFRETEAFFGQGTRLTVV.

A word on this clonotype: A much larger clone differs from this one at a single base, so this may be a read error. The rearrangement uses TRBV10-2 and TRBJ2-5, with D unresolved. The CDR3 runs to 16 residues. Germline V gives CDR1 WSHSY, CDR2 SAAADI. V dropped 7 bases and J dropped 3 bases, with 21 bases sitting between them. This CDR3 reads CASKRLVGVPEETQYF. The CDR3 bases are TGCGCCAGCAAGCGCCTTGTCGGCGTCCCCGAAGAGACCCAGTACTTC.

This clonotype turned up a few times. This chain joins TRBV12-3 or TRBV12-4 and TRBJ2-1; no definite D call. The V gene lost 1 base and the J gene lost 9 bases, with 16 bases spanning the gap. The CDR3 is made up of 15 amino acids. The CDR3 spells CASSLGVGMFGEQFF. CDR3 nucleotides: TGTGCCAGCAGTTTAGGGGTGGGCATGTTCGGTGAGCAGTTCTTC.

This clonotype has just a few counts. V is TRBV12-3 or TRBV12-4 and J is TRBJ2-3, with 11 bases fitting TRBD2. This CDR3 region has 15 residues. V was pared by 5 bases and J by 4 bases, with 5 bases of the junction left unmatched. The CDR3 region is CASSVTSGGSDTQYF. CDR3 nucleotide sequence: TGTGCCAGCAGTGTCACTAGCGGGGGCTCAGATACGCAGTATTTT.

The rearrangement joins TRBV12-3 or TRBV12-4 to TRBJ2-3; tentatively, D is TRBD2 (6 bases). Trimming stripped 0 bases from V and 1 base from J, with 14 bases between. This CDR3 contains 17 residues. The chain's CDR3 is CASSLAGLTGGTDTQYF. CDR3 coding DNA: TGTGCCAGCAGTTTAGCGGGTCTCACGGGGGGCACAGATACGCAGTATTTT.

This clonotype has a handful of counts. The V call is TRBV20-1, the J call TRBJ2-3; D is unclear. The V end was cut by 3 bases, the J end by 2 bases, with 15 bases between. The germline CDR1 and CDR2 sequences are DFQATT and SNEGSKA (reference sequence). This CDR3 comprises 15 residues. The CDR3 loop is CSASWARAFTDTQYF. The CDR3 DNA reads TGCAGTGCTAGTTGGGCCCGGGCCTTCACAGATACGCAGTATTTT.

The chain has TRBV12-3 or TRBV12-4 and TRBJ2-3, with 12 bases that match TRBD1. The length of the CDR3 is 15 residues. With V trimmed by 8 bases and J by 7 bases, 10 bases remained unmatched. The CDR3 region is CASVFGTGGFYTQYF. CDR3 DNA: TGTGCCAGCGTATTCGGGACAGGGGGCTTCTATACGCAGTATTTT.

This clonotype appeared a few times. V usage is TRBV20-1 and J usage is TRBJ2-2, with TRBD2 identical over 9 bases. Per germline, CDR1 DFQATT and CDR2 SNEGSKA (reference sequence). The CDR3 extends over 15 amino acids. With 6 bases clipped from V and 7 bases from J, the junction kept 12 bases outside the gene matches. The CDR3 DNA is TGCAGTGCCTCCAACGCGGGGGGGCGAGTCGGGGAGCTGTTTTTT. It is translated as CSASNAGGRVGELFF.

V is TRBV20-1 and J is TRBJ1-5, with a weak D call TRBD1 (6 bases). This CDR3 is built from 13 residues. Germline CDR1 and CDR2: DFQATT and SNEGSKA (reference sequence). V lost 3 bases, J lost 6 bases, and 12 bases lay in between. DNA of the CDR3: TGCAGTGCTAGGGGGGGGCAGGGTCAGCCCCAGCATTTT. This codes for CSARGGQGQPQHF.

This chain joins TRBV20-1 and TRBJ2-7, with TRBD2 identical over 10 bases. The CDR3 spans 15 residues. The germline gives CDR1 DFQATT, CDR2 SNEGSKA (reference sequence). V shed 1 base and J 2 bases; nucleotides not matched to a gene: 5. The CDR3 is CSARAPSGSPYEQYF. The DNA of the CDR3 is TGCAGTGCTAGAGCCCCTAGCGGGAGCCCCTACGAGCAGTACTTC.

The chain couples TRBV18 to TRBJ2-1; weak D call: TRBD1 (5 bases). V was cut by 3 bases and J by 4 bases, with 10 bases left in between. The CDR3 contains 14 residues. Germline V gene sequence: CDR1 KGHSH, CDR2 LQKENI. The CDR3 reads CASSPTAGYNEQFF. The CDR3 coding sequence is TGTGCCAGCTCACCCACGGCAGGGTACAATGAGCAGTTCTTC.